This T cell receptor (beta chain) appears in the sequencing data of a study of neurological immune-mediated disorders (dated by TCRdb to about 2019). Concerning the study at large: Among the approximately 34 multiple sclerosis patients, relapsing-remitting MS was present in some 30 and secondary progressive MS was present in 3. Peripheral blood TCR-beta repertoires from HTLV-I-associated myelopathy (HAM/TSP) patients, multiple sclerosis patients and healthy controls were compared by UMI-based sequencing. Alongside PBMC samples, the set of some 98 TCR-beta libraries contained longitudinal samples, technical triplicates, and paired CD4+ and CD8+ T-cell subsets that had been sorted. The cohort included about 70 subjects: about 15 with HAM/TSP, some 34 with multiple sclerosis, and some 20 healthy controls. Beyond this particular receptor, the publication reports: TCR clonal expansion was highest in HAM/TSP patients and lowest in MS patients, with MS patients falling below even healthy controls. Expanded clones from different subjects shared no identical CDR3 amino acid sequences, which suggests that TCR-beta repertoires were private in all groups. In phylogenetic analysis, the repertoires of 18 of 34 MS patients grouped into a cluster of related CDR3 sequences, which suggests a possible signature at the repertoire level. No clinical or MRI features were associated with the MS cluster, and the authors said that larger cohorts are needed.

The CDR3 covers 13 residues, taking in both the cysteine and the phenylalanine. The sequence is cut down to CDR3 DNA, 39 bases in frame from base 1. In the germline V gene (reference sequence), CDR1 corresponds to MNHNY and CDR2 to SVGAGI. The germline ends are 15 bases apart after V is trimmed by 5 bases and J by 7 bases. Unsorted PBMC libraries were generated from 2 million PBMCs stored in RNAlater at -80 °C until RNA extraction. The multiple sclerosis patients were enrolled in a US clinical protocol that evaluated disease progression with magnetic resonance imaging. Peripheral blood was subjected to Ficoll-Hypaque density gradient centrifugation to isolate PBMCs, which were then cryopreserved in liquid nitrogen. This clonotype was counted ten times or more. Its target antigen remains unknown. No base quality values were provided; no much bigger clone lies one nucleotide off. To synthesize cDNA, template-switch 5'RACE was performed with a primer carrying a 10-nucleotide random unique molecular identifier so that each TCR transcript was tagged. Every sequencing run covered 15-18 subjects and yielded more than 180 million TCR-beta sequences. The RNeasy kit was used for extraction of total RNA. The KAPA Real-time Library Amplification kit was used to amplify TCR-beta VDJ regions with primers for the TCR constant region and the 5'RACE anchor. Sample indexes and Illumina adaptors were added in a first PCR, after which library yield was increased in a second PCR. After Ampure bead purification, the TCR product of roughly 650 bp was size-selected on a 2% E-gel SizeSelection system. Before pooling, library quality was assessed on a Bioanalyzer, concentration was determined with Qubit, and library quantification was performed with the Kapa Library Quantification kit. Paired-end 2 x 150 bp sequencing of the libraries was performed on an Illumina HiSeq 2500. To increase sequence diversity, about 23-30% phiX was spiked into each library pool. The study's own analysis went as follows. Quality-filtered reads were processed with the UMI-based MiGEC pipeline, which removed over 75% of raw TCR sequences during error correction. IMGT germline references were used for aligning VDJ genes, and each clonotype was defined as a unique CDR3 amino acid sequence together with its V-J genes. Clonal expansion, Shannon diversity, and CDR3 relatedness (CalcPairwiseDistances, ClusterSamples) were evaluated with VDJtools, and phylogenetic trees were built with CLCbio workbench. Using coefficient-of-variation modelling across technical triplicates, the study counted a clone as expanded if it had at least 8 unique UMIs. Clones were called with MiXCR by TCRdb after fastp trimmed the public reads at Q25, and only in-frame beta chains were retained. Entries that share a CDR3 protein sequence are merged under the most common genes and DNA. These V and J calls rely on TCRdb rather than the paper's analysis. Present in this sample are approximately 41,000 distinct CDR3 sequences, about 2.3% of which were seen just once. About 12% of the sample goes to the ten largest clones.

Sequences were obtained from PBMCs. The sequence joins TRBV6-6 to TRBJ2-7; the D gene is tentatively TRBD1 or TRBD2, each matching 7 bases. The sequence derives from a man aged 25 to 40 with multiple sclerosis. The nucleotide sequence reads TGTGCCAGCAGTGGAGCAGGGGGGGCGGAGCAGTACTTC. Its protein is CASSGAGGAEQYF.